The clone carrying this T cell receptor (beta chain) has at least ten counts. Amplification targeted TCR beta CDR3 regions from RNA transcripts. An initial round of RT-PCR targeting the TCR CDR3 relied on the HTBI primer set. MiXCR, run by TCRdb on the multiplex PCR reads, gives a single entry per CDR3 protein. This sample has some 740,000 distinct CDR3 sequences; 14% occur once, and the top ten carry roughly a tenth. This record comes from a study of T cells in Graves' hyperthyroidism and ophthalmopathy. V gave up 4 bases and J gave up 4 bases, with 17 bases separating them. The CDR3 totals 15 residues. The germline gives CDR1 SQVTM, CDR2 ANQGSEA. Stable Graves' hyperthyroidism meant no ophthalmopathy progression within 18 months. Patients were excluded for uncontrolled infection, other autoimmune disease, pregnancy or lactation.

Sequencing was done on a sample of blood. The rearrangement links TRBV29-1 to TRBJ2-1; D may correspond to TRBD1 or TRBD2 (5 bases each). The receptor's source is a woman aged 18-35 years with Graves' hyperthyroidism. The CDR3 loop reads CSVVGTQYQYNEQFF. CDR3 DNA: TGCAGCGTTGTTGGGACCCAATACCAATACAATGAGCAGTTCTTC.